Listed below are T cell receptor beta chains from one sample, sequenced in a study of T-cell memory formation after mild COVID-19. TCRdb re-called the 5' RACE reads with MiXCR, one entry per CDR3 protein. The sample yields 250,000 to 350,000 distinct CDR3 sequences, roughly an eighth seen once. Specimen: PBMCs or a T cell subset sorted from them (not recorded which). The origin of the receptors is a man aged 18 to 29 who had mild COVID-19 (a few samples of this study predate the infection). Cell type and time point are not known. CDR3s include the opening cysteine and the closing phenylalanine or tryptophan. A D gene is named only where the DNA matches it firmly. A clone size is listed for some rows: how often the clone was seen (once, few, many), or a class if it is expanded.

D,size,V,J,DNA,CDR3
TRBD1,-,TRBV12-3/TRBV12-4,TRBJ2-7,TGTGCCAGCAGGGAGACAGGGGGTCTCTACGAGCAGTACTTC,CASRETGGLYEQYF
-,many,TRBV24-1,TRBJ2-2,TGTGCCACCAGTGATTACCAGGGGAACACCGGGGAGCTGTTTTTT,CATSDYQGNTGELFF
-,-,TRBV6-2/TRBV6-3,TRBJ1-1,TGTGCCAGCACCTTACCCGGGACGGAGGAAGCTTTCTTT,CASTLPGTEEAFF
TRBD1,-,TRBV24-1,TRBJ2-3,TGTGCCACCAGTGAACCGACAGGGGATACAGATACGCAGTATTTT,CATSEPTGDTDTQYF
-,few,TRBV5-1,TRBJ2-2,TGCGCCAGCAGCCCAGGACTCGGTCCCGGGGAGCTGTTTTTT,CASSPGLGPGELFF
-,-,TRBV12-3/TRBV12-4,TRBJ2-7,TGTGCCAGCAGAAGCAGGGTGGCCTACGAGCAGTACTTC,CASRSRVAYEQYF
-,few,TRBV25-1,TRBJ2-7,TGTGCCAGCAGTGAGAGGAAGCAGTACTTC,CASSERKQYF
-,-,TRBV21-1,TRBJ2-1,TGTGCCAGCAGCAAAGTTCGGACGGGGGGGCAGGCTGAGCAGTTCTTC,CASSKVRTGGQAEQFF
-,few,TRBV5-1,TRBJ2-3,TGCGCCAGCCATGTCGCAGATACGCAGTATTTT,CASHVADTQYF
-,many,TRBV12-3/TRBV12-4,TRBJ2-1,TGTGCCAGCAGCAGGGACTTGGTATTGAATGAGCAGTTCTTC,CASSRDLVLNEQFF
-,-,TRBV28,TRBJ2-1,TGTGCAAGCAGTTCGCTGGGACTTTACAATGAGCAGTTCTTC,CASSSLGLYNEQFF
-,many,TRBV15,TRBJ2-7,TGTGCCACCAGCGACTACGTCAGGGACGGGGCTTCCTACGAGCAGTACTTC,CATSDYVRDGASYEQYF
TRBD1,-,TRBV7-2,TRBJ2-1,TGTGCCAGCAGCCCGTATCCTACAGGGGGCTTATTCAATGAGCAGTTCTTC,CASSPYPTGGLFNEQFF
-,once,TRBV7-2,TRBJ1-5,TGTGCCAGCAGCTTAAGGACGGCAGGCCCCCAGCATTTT,CASSLRTAGPQHF
-,-,TRBV9,TRBJ2-5,TGTGCCAGCTCCGTAGTTCCGGCGGGGTTGGAGACCCAGTACTTC,CASSVVPAGLETQYF
TRBD2,many,TRBV12-3/TRBV12-4,TRBJ2-5,TGTGCCAGCAGTTTCCTAGCGGGGTCTCAAGAGACCCAGTACTTC,CASSFLAGSQETQYF
-,-,TRBV5-1,TRBJ1-4,TGCGCCAGCAGCTCGGGATACCAAGATGAAAAACTGTTTTTT,CASSSGYQDEKLFF
TRBD2,few,TRBV6-2/TRBV6-3,TRBJ2-7,TGTGCCAGCAGTTATCGGGGGGTCTCCTACGAGCAGTACTTC,CASSYRGVSYEQYF
-,-,TRBV7-8,TRBJ2-1,TGTGCCAGCAGCCTCGGGACAACCTCCTACAATGAGCAGTTCTTC,CASSLGTTSYNEQFF
TRBD1,few,TRBV7-9,TRBJ2-5,TGTGCCAGCACCCGGACAGGGTCACAAGAGACCCAGTACTTC,CASTRTGSQETQYF
-,-,TRBV12-3/TRBV12-4,TRBJ1-2,TGTGCCAGCAGGCCCGTCGGAAACCCGGGGGGCTACACCTTC,CASRPVGNPGGYTF
-,-,TRBV20-1,TRBJ2-3,TGCAGTGCTATATACAGGGAGGATACGCAGTATTTT,CSAIYREDTQYF
-,few,TRBV7-9,TRBJ2-1,TGTGCCAGCAGCCCCCGGAGGGGAGACTACAATGAGCAGTTCTTC,CASSPRRGDYNEQFF
-,few,TRBV4-1,TRBJ2-5,TGCGCCAGCAGCCAGTTTTCGGTAGGGGCCGGGCAAGAGACCCAGTACTTC,CASSQFSVGAGQETQYF
-,few,TRBV5-1,TRBJ2-1,TGCGCCAGCAGCTTGAAGGTCTCGAGCTCCTACAATGAGCAGTTCTTC,CASSLKVSSSYNEQFF
-,-,TRBV20-1,TRBJ1-5,TGCAGTGCTACCCTCGGGGGCGCGGGGCAGCCCCAGCATTTT,CSATLGGAGQPQHF
-,-,TRBV28,TRBJ2-5,TGTGCCAGCTTGGGGGGGCCTGAGACCCAGTACTTC,CASLGGPETQYF
-,-,TRBV4-1,TRBJ2-5,TGCGCCAGCAGCCAAGAGAACCGGGGCAAGTGGGCAGAGACCCAGTACTTC,CASSQENRGKWAETQYF
-,-,TRBV9,TRBJ1-6,TGTGCCAGCAGCGTATCGGCCGATAATTCACCCCTCCACTTT,CASSVSADNSPLHF